One T cell receptor beta chain is described in this entry. Which antigen it targets is not known. Qualities for individual bases were not recorded, and no much larger clone is one base off. Participants in the prospective study were enrolled through a virtual design, were aged about 18 to 100 years, and lived in under 25 United States geographic areas. In the prospective study, cohorts were assigned on the basis of participant-reported clinical history obtained from a screening survey and a study questionnaire. For ImmuneRACE Cohort 3, a participant was defined as recovered based on two consecutive negative NP/OP PCR tests, clearance by a healthcare professional, or resolution of symptoms. In the prospective study, whole blood, serum and a nasopharyngeal or oropharyngeal swab were collected from each participant by mobile phlebotomists. Over an approximately 2-month period, participants in the prospective study had the option of providing additional blood draws and questionnaires. Blood samples from the prospective study were shipped frozen or at room temperature prior to DNA extraction.

V is pruned by 7 bases and J by 6 bases, leaving 4 bases of the junction without a gene match. The germline V gene (reference sequence) specifies GTSNPN as CDR1 and SVGIG as CDR2. The CDR3, from cysteine to phenylalanine, totals 12 residues. Here the CDR3 DNA is all that survives: 36 bases in frame from base 1. This entry comes from a study of blood T cell repertoires in COVID-19 (dated by TCRdb to the early 2020s). In the study overall: Samples covering the acute and convalescent phases of COVID-19 were provided by collaborators in the United States, Italy and Spain. The material from the prospective study consisted of cDNA or gDNA derived from T cells, B-cell-depleted T cells, or PBMCs. The dataset comprised deeply sampled blood TCRbeta repertoires from subjects exposed to, actively infected with, or recovered from COVID-19. A freely available public database, intended as a resource for researchers studying the immune response to SARS-CoV-2, is where the repertoires were released. Samples were obtained from the ongoing ImmuneRACE study (first 160 participants) and from some 1,200 subjects provided by 6 global collaborators. The sample metadata nearly always contained a de-identified subject ID, COVID-19 status, age in years and sex. Where HLA class I and class II types were available, the types were taken from metadata supplied by the sample provider, not from assay-based typing.

TCRbeta CDR3 regions were amplified from genomic DNA by means of the immunoSEQ Assay, a bias-controlled multiplex PCR. In the paper's pipeline: Nucleated cell counts per sample were estimated from amplification of reference gene primers within the assay. To quantify the absolute abundance of each unique TCRbeta CDR3 rearrangement, sequence reads were collapsed and filtered. For each sample, productive Simpson clonality was calculated as the square root of Simpson's diversity index across productive rearrangements. In TCRdb, the immuneACCESS table is reduced to in-frame sequences with V and J assigned. These tables do not hold every clone; where another copy was compared, an unresolved V gene accounts for under half, and the others remain unexplained. The V and J calls and clone size are taken from that table; D and trimming were inferred from the DNA. This sample is represented by fewer than 200,000 clones; 70% to 90% of them were singletons. The ten largest account for under 4.5% of the sample.

What the study reported, not specific to this receptor: The amount of clinical and demographic metadata varied by source and participant and was provided uncurated.

This chain is built from TRBV30 and TRBJ2-2, with 8 bases aligning to TRBD2. The receptor was derived from a woman in her 50s who had recovered from COVID-19. Sequencing was performed on PBMCs or T cells enriched from blood (not recorded which). The CDR3 region: CASPGGSGELFF. The nucleotides read TGTGCCTCCCCGGGAGGGTCCGGGGAGCTGTTTTTT.